This is a list of T cell receptor beta chains from one sample in a study of CD8+ T cells in alopecia areata. Clones were read by immunoSEQ multiplex PCR, and TCRdb kept only the in-frame ones, dropping some. The sample comprises about 180,000 clones, about 51% of which are singletons, and 10% rests with the top ten. The source was CD8+ T cells sorted from blood, collected between weeks 51 and 52, from a patient treated with tofacitinib. These receptors were taken from a human donor with alopecia areata. CDR3s include the opening cysteine and the closing phenylalanine or tryptophan. Each record gives: V gene, J gene, D gene, clone size, CDR3 protein, CDR3 DNA. A D gene is named only where the DNA matches it firmly. Expanded clones get a size class; other rows say once, few or many, or leave the size out.

>TRBV5-6|TRBJ1-5|.|.
CASSSMTGGNQPQHF
TGTGCCAGCAGCTCCATGACGGGGGGCAATCAGCCCCAGCATTTT
>TRBV7-9|TRBJ2-5|.|.
CASSRTEIGQYF
TGTGCCAGCAGCAGGACAGAGATCGGCCAGTACTTC
>TRBV27|TRBJ2-7|.|.
CASSPQTAVYEQYF
TGTGCCAGCAGTCCCCAGACGGCAGTCTACGAGCAGTACTTC
>TRBV7-4|TRBJ2-3|TRBD1|few
CASSFTGGPDTQYF
TGTGCCAGCAGCTTTACAGGGGGCCCAGATACGCAGTATTTT
>TRBV15|TRBJ2-6|.|.
CATSRPSGANVLTF
TGTGCCACCAGCAGGCCATCTGGGGCCAACGTCCTGACTTTC
>TRBV15|TRBJ2-5|TRBD2|.
CATRRPSGGPGGETQYF
TGTGCCACCCGCAGACCCAGCGGGGGGCCGGGGGGAGAGACCCAGTACTTC
>TRBV29-1|TRBJ1-1|TRBD1|.
CSVGGQGGMNTEAFF
TGCAGCGTTGGTGGACAGGGTGGGATGAACACTGAAGCTTTCTTT
>TRBV2|TRBJ2-1|TRBD1|.
CASSDRGVVYNEQFF
TGTGCCAGCAGCGACAGGGGGGTGGTTTACAATGAGCAGTTCTTC
>TRBV5-1|TRBJ1-2|TRBD1|.
CASSDGQGAGGYTF
TGCGCCAGCAGCGACGGACAGGGGGCAGGTGGCTACACCTTC
>TRBV27|TRBJ2-5|TRBD2|few
CASSLSLAGMVETQYF
TGTGCCAGCAGTTTATCGCTAGCGGGAATGGTAGAGACCCAGTACTTC
>TRBV6-1|TRBJ1-1|.|once
CASSRGSTMNTEAFF
TGTGCCAGCAGTAGGGGGTCCACTATGAACACTGAAGCTTTCTTT
>TRBV30|TRBJ1-2|.|.
CAWTRNYGYTF
TGTGCCTGGACTAGAAACTATGGCTACACCTTC
>TRBV13|TRBJ2-7|.|few
CASSLGQPYEQYF
TGTGCCAGCAGCTTAGGGCAGCCCTACGAGCAGTACTTC
>TRBV5-1|TRBJ2-3|.|few
CASSLAPAGAYTDTQYF
TGCGCCAGCAGCTTGGCCCCGGCGGGGGCTTACACAGATACGCAGTATTTT
>TRBV4-3|TRBJ1-2|TRBD1|.
CASSQGDRADGYTF
TGCGCCAGCAGCCAAGGGGACAGGGCGGATGGCTACACCTTC
>TRBV4-3|TRBJ2-7|TRBD1|.
CASSPLEGALDEQYF
TGCGCCAGCAGCCCTCTCGAGGGGGCACTCGACGAGCAGTACTTC
>TRBV4-3|TRBJ1-5|TRBD1|.
CASSQDTGVQPQHF
TGCGCCAGCAGCCAAGATACAGGGGTACAGCCCCAGCATTTT
>TRBV6-1|TRBJ2-7|.|.
CASRARFYEQYF
TGTGCCAGCAGAGCCCGGTTCTACGAGCAGTACTTC
>TRBV29-1|TRBJ2-1|TRBD2|.
CTSVVAGDLFYNEQFF
TGCACTTCTGTTGTAGCGGGGGATCTCTTCTACAATGAGCAGTTCTTC
>TRBV25-1|TRBJ2-3|.|.
CASSEFDTQYF
TGTGCCAGCAGTGAATTTGATACGCAGTATTTT
>TRBV30|TRBJ1-5|.|few
CAWSVPGDNQPQHF
TGTGCCTGGAGTGTACCGGGGGACAATCAGCCCCAGCATTTT
>TRBV7-9|TRBJ1-5|TRBD1|few
CASSLSGTGQPQHF
TGTGCCAGCAGCTTATCAGGGACAGGTCAGCCCCAGCATTTT
>TRBV4-3|TRBJ2-2|TRBD1|.
CASSPRTGANTGELFF
TGCGCCAGCAGCCCTCGGACAGGCGCGAACACCGGGGAGCTGTTTTTT
>TRBV7-9|TRBJ2-1|.|few
CASSAQSSYNEQFF
TGTGCCAGCAGCGCGCAGAGCTCCTACAATGAGCAGTTCTTC
>TRBV27|TRBJ1-6|.|few
CASRLSGPSPLHF
TGTGCCAGCAGGCTATCGGGGCCTTCACCCCTCCACTTT
>TRBV5-4|TRBJ2-5|TRBD2|.
CASSHPASGSETQYF
TGTGCCAGCAGCCACCCGGCTAGCGGGTCAGAGACCCAGTACTTC
>TRBV5-8|TRBJ1-1|.|few
CASSLEALVNTEAFF
TGTGCCAGCAGCCTAGAAGCGTTGGTGAACACTGAAGCTTTCTTT
>TRBV7-9|TRBJ1-4|.|few
CASSSGANEKLFF
TGTGCCAGCAGTTCCGGGGCTAATGAAAAACTGTTTTTT
>TRBV29-1|TRBJ2-1|TRBD2|few
CSVEDQRTRWGEQFF
TGCAGCGTTGAAGATCAGCGGACTAGATGGGGTGAGCAGTTCTTC
>TRBV2|TRBJ2-4|.|few
CASSDWGAGDIQYF
TGTGCCAGCAGTGATTGGGGGGCAGGGGACATTCAGTACTTC
>TRBV9|TRBJ2-3|.|.
CASDPGLRQGDTQYF
TGTGCCAGCGATCCGGGACTCCGGCAGGGAGATACGCAGTATTTT
>TRBV19|TRBJ2-7|.|.
CASGESSYEQYF
TGTGCCAGTGGTGAGAGCTCCTACGAGCAGTACTTC
>TRBV7-2|TRBJ2-1|.|few
CASSLFRGDRNEQFF
TGTGCCAGCAGCTTATTTCGCGGCGACCGTAATGAGCAGTTCTTC
>TRBV7-8|TRBJ1-1|.|few
CASSLGGSNKAFF
TGTGCCAGCAGCTTGGGGGGATCGAATAAAGCTTTCTTT
>TRBV6-6|TRBJ2-5|.|few
CASSYPGQPLKETQYF
TGTGCCAGCAGTTACCCCGGACAGCCCCTTAAGGAGACCCAGTACTTC
>TRBV7-9|TRBJ2-5|TRBD1|few
CASSLRTGKEETQYF
TGTGCCAGCAGCTTAAGGACAGGGAAGGAGGAGACCCAGTACTTC
>TRBV5-4|TRBJ2-2|TRBD2|.
CASSHGTSGGRNTGELFF
TGTGCCAGCAGCCACGGGACTAGCGGGGGGCGGAACACCGGGGAGCTGTTTTTT
>TRBV4-3|TRBJ2-6|TRBD2|.
CASSVSGGPISGANVLTF
TGCGCCAGCAGCGTGAGCGGGGGGCCGATCTCTGGGGCCAACGTCCTGACTTTC
>TRBV5-1|TRBJ2-7|.|few
CASSFEIEYEQYF
TGCGCCAGCAGCTTTGAAATAGAGTACGAGCAGTACTTC
>TRBV4-1|TRBJ2-7|.|few
CASSFRDTSSYEQYF
TGCGCCAGCAGCTTCCGGGACACCTCATCCTACGAGCAGTACTTC
>TRBV7-2|TRBJ2-1|TRBD2|.
CASRYMGGGFNEQFF
TGTGCCAGCCGCTATATGGGCGGGGGGTTCAATGAGCAGTTCTTC
>TRBV7-2|TRBJ2-7|TRBD2|.
CASSPTSGSYEQYF
TGTGCCAGCAGCCCGACTAGCGGATCCTACGAGCAGTACTTC
>TRBV13|TRBJ1-1|.|.
CASTSEGQGNTEAFF
TGTGCCAGCACCTCGGAGGGACAAGGGAACACTGAAGCTTTCTTT
>TRBV30|TRBJ1-2|TRBD1|.
CAWSIGQGTWGYTF
TGTGCCTGGAGTATTGGACAGGGAACCTGGGGCTACACCTTC
>TRBV27|TRBJ1-5|.|.
CASSLVGNQPQHF
TGTGCCAGCAGTTTAGTAGGGAATCAGCCCCAGCATTTT
>TRBV28|TRBJ2-5|.|.
CASSFPGPGETQYF
TGTGCCAGCAGTTTCCCGGGGCCCGGGGAGACCCAGTACTTC
>TRBV9|TRBJ1-2|TRBD1|.
CASSSDRDYGYTF
TGTGCCAGCAGCTCGGACAGGGACTATGGCTACACCTTC
>TRBV5-1|TRBJ2-2|.|few
CASSMGSNTGELFF
TGCGCCAGCAGTATGGGCTCGAACACCGGGGAGCTGTTTTTT
>TRBV27|TRBJ1-4|TRBD1|.
CASSTEGAPNEKLFF
TGTGCCAGCAGTACAGAGGGGGCACCTAATGAAAAACTGTTTTTT
>TRBV29-1|TRBJ2-1|.|few
CSTWPGNSFNEQFF
TGCAGCACTTGGCCGGGAAACAGCTTCAATGAGCAGTTCTTC
>TRBV30|TRBJ1-2|.|.
CAWSGGNYGYTF
TGTGCCTGGAGTGGGGGGAACTATGGCTACACCTTC
>TRBV30|TRBJ1-1|.|.
CAWSVGNTEAFF
TGTGCCTGGAGTGTAGGGAACACTGAAGCTTTCTTT
>TRBV7-9|TRBJ2-7|.|few
CASSAGTSREQYF
TGTGCCAGCAGCGCCGGGACATCGCGTGAGCAGTACTTC
>TRBV25-1|TRBJ1-2|TRBD1|.
CASSEEQGEYGYTF
TGTGCCAGCAGTGAGGAACAGGGGGAGTATGGCTACACCTTC
>TRBV29-1|TRBJ2-7|.|.
CSVASVSYEQYF
TGCAGCGTCGCTAGCGTCTCCTACGAGCAGTACTTC
>TRBV2|TRBJ2-3|.|few
CASSDEYLDSDTQYF
TGTGCCAGCAGTGATGAGTACTTAGATTCAGATACGCAGTATTTT
>TRBV7-9|TRBJ2-7|.|few
CASSGRKTPGYEQYF
TGTGCCAGCAGCGGCCGGAAAACTCCCGGCTACGAGCAGTACTTC
>TRBV29-1|TRBJ2-3|.|.
CSVDLGANTDTQYF
TGCAGCGTTGACTTAGGGGCCAACACAGATACGCAGTATTTT
>TRBV7-3|TRBJ2-1|TRBD1|.
CASSSNPITHRGAYNEQFF
TGTGCCAGCAGCTCCAACCCCATCACCCACAGGGGCGCCTACAATGAGCAGTTCTTC